Listed below are T cell receptor beta chains from one sample, sequenced in a study of blood T cells in healthy people across ages. Using its own MiXCR run on the 5' RACE reads, TCRdb lists one record per CDR3 protein. The table records about 1.8 million distinct CDR3 sequences, less than 50% of them present only once. What was sequenced was blood. All receptors come from a woman in her forties in good health. Each CDR3 is given with its conserved first and last residue. D genes are given only for firm matches. Where a row states a size, it is once, few, many or the class of an expanded clone; other rows omit it.

v_gene	abundance	j_gene	d_gene	CDR3nt	CDR3aa
TRBV3-1	-	TRBJ2-3	-	TGTGCCAGCAGCCAAGCCGTCACTCAGGGGCAGTATTTT	CASSQAVTQGQYF
TRBV5-1	-	TRBJ2-7	-	TGCGCCAGCAGCTTGGCTACGACGGTTTACGAGCAGTACTTC	CASSLATTVYEQYF
TRBV6-5	few	TRBJ1-2	-	TGTGCCAGCAGTTACCAGGCGATCAATGGCTACACCTTC	CASSYQAINGYTF
TRBV6-5	-	TRBJ2-1	TRBD2	TGTGCCAGTAGACTGGGACTAGCGAGGAATGAGCAGTTCTTC	CASRLGLARNEQFF
TRBV12-3/TRBV12-4	-	TRBJ1-5	-	TGTGCCAGCGGGGACCGACTAAATCAGCCCCAGCATTTT	CASGDRLNQPQHF
TRBV7-2	-	TRBJ2-7	-	TGTGCCAGCAGCTTAGATATGGGCGGGACAATAAACTCCTACGAGCAGTACTTC	CASSLDMGGTINSYEQYF
TRBV10-2	-	TRBJ2-7	TRBD2	TGCGCCAGCAGTGACCCGGGAGGCAATGAGCAGTACTTC	CASSDPGGNEQYF
TRBV5-1	-	TRBJ2-5	-	TGCGCCAGCAGCTTAACAGGGCCGAACCAAGAGACCCAGTACTTC	CASSLTGPNQETQYF
TRBV20-1	once	TRBJ2-1	-	TGCAGTGCTCTCCTTCTCTTGAATGAGCAGTTCTTC	CSALLLLNEQFF
TRBV7-6	-	TRBJ2-3	-	TGTGCCAGCAGCTTAGCAGCGGCCTACACAGATACGCAGTATTTT	CASSLAAAYTDTQYF
TRBV7-2	-	TRBJ2-5	-	TGTGCCAGCAGCCCTTACATACGATCTCAAGAGACCCGGTACTTC	CASSPYIRSQETRYF
TRBV15	few	TRBJ1-5	-	TGTGCCACCAGCACAACAAAAAAAGATGAGCCGGATCAGCCCCAGCATTTT	CATSTTKKDEPDQPQHF
TRBV9	-	TRBJ2-3	TRBD2	TGTGCCAGCAGCGTAGGTCCAGGCCGGACTAGCGGGGGACGCACAGATACGCAGTATTTT	CASSVGPGRTSGGRTDTQYF
TRBV5-6	many	TRBJ2-5	-	TGTGCCAGCAGCTCCCGACGGTGGATCCAAGAGACCCAGTACTTC	CASSSRRWIQETQYF
TRBV7-2	many	TRBJ2-3	-	TGTGCCAGCAGTTACCTCCGGGGCACAGATACGCAGTATTTT	CASSYLRGTDTQYF
TRBV29-1	once	TRBJ2-3	TRBD2	TGCGGCGTGAATGGACTAGCGGGGGGGAGCACAGATACGCAGTATTTT	CGVNGLAGGSTDTQYF
TRBV7-2	-	TRBJ2-7	-	TGTGCCAGCAGCGGGTCCAGGAGCTCCTACAATGAGCAGTACTTC	CASSGSRSSYNEQYF
TRBV20-1	-	TRBJ2-4	-	TGCAGTGCTAGTCACCAAGCTAAAAACATTCAGTACTTC	CSASHQAKNIQYF
TRBV6-5	-	TRBJ2-5	-	TGTGCCAGCAACCCCCCCGGGCCCCAAGAGACCCAGTACTTC	CASNPPGPQETQYF
TRBV20-1	-	TRBJ2-7	-	TGCAGTGCTAGAGTGGCCTGGTACGAGCAGTACTTC	CSARVAWYEQYF
TRBV20-1	-	TRBJ1-2	-	TGCAGTGCTACCACCACTAACTATGGCTACACCTTC	CSATTTNYGYTF
TRBV29-1	-	TRBJ1-2	-	TGCAGCGTTGAACGGGGGTCGAGGGGTGGTGGCTACACCTTC	CSVERGSRGGGYTF
TRBV13	few	TRBJ2-7	-	TGTGCCAGCATCTCGGTACGAGGGCCCTCTTACGAGCAGTACTTC	CASISVRGPSYEQYF
TRBV27	-	TRBJ1-5	-	TGTGCCAGCAGTTCCACAGGGTCCTATCAGCCCCAGCATTTT	CASSSTGSYQPQHF
TRBV4-1	-	TRBJ1-3	TRBD1	TGCGCCAGCAGCCAACCCACGGGGGACAGGGGGTACTCTGGAAACACCATATATTTT	CASSQPTGDRGYSGNTIYF
TRBV20-1	-	TRBJ1-1	-	TGCAGTGCTAGAGAAGTGCCATTCCCTCCTGAAGCTTTCTTT	CSAREVPFPPEAFF
TRBV28	-	TRBJ2-3	-	TGTGCCAGCAGTCCGCGGCCAGGGGCCGGCACAGATACGCAGTATTTT	CASSPRPGAGTDTQYF
TRBV20-1	-	TRBJ1-6	TRBD1	TGCAGTGCCCCCTCGACAGGGGGTCCCTTTAATTCACCCCTCCACTTT	CSAPSTGGPFNSPLHF
TRBV6-1	-	TRBJ2-5	TRBD2	TGTGCCGGCACTACCAACCCCGGGACTAGCGGGGGGGGAAATGAGCAGTACTTC	CAGTTNPGTSGGGNEQYF
TRBV4-3	-	TRBJ1-5	-	TGCGCCAGCAGCCAGATCTGGGCAGGGGTCAGTCAGCCCCAGCATTTT	CASSQIWAGVSQPQHF
TRBV12-5	few	TRBJ2-3	TRBD2	TGTGCTAGTGCCTCTTGGGGCCCTAGCGGCGATACGCAGTATTTT	CASASWGPSGDTQYF
TRBV29-1	-	TRBJ1-1	-	TGCAGCGTTGCTGATGGGAGGGCTGAAGCTTTCTTT	CSVADGRAEAFF
TRBV7-9	-	TRBJ2-5	TRBD2	TGTGCCAGCAGCCCTTCAGCGACTAGCGGAAAACAAGAGACCCAGTACTTC	CASSPSATSGKQETQYF
TRBV20-1	-	TRBJ2-7	-	TGCAGTGCTACCCGACCCGGACATTCCTACGAGCAGTACTTC	CSATRPGHSYEQYF
TRBV28	-	TRBJ1-6	-	TGTGCCAGCAGTCTTATTGCCCTAAATTCACCCCTCCACTTT	CASSLIALNSPLHF
TRBV5-6	-	TRBJ2-5	-	TGTGCCAGCACCTCAAGGTTCGGATTTCAAGAGACCCAGTACTTC	CASTSRFGFQETQYF
TRBV25-1	-	TRBJ2-5	TRBD1	TGTGCCAGCAGTGGATTCGGGGGACAGGGGACTAGGGAGCAGTACTTC	CASSGFGGQGTREQYF
TRBV4-1	-	TRBJ2-3	-	TGCGCCAGCAGCCCATTCGGGCGGGTCACAGATACGCAGTATTTT	CASSPFGRVTDTQYF
TRBV12-3/TRBV12-4	-	TRBJ1-2	-	TGTGCCAGCAGTTTAGAAGGTTTTGAGGGCTACACCTTC	CASSLEGFEGYTF
TRBV7-2	-	TRBJ2-7	-	TGTGCCAGCAGCCAGAGGGGGCGGGGGGTCAATGAGCAGTACTTC	CASSQRGRGVNEQYF
TRBV20-1	once	TRBJ1-2	-	TGCAGTGCCTGGAACTATGGCTACACCTTC	CSAWNYGYTF
TRBV7-9	-	TRBJ1-4	-	TGTGCCAGCAGCTCCAAAGGGGGGAGGGCTAAGGAAAAACTGTTTTTT	CASSSKGGRAKEKLFF